Each of the 6 T cell receptor beta chains below was sequenced from the same sample in a study of neurological immune-mediated disorders. TCRdb ran MiXCR on the 5' RACE reads and lists one entry per CDR3 protein. Of 75,000 to 85,000 distinct CDR3 sequences listed, about a sixth are singletons. The sample comprised PBMCs. The receptors stem from a middle-aged woman in good health.

This clonotype was seen many times. The rearrangement joins TRBV7-9 to TRBJ1-1; D uncertain. CDR1 SEHNR and CDR2 FQNEAQ come from the germline V gene (reference sequence). V was clipped by 1 base and J by 1 base, with 7 bases between them. The CDR3 contains 14 residues. The DNA of the CDR3 is TGTGCCAGCAGCTTAGACATTGGGAACACTGAAGCTTTCTTT. It encodes CASSLDIGNTEAFF.

This clonotype was counted ten times or more. V and J are TRBV7-2 and TRBJ2-1; the D gene is possibly TRBD1 (6 bases). Looked up from germline, CDR1 is SGHTA and CDR2 is FQGNSA. Trimming removed 4 bases from V and 8 bases from J, with 12 bases in between. The CDR3 spans 13 residues. The CDR3 protein is CASSWQQGDEQFF. The CDR3 DNA follows: TGTGCCAGCAGCTGGCAACAGGGAGATGAGCAGTTCTTC.

This clonotype was seen at least ten times. This sequence joins TRBV7-8 and TRBJ1-6; 7 nucleotides agree with TRBD1. J lost 6 bases, V lost 4 bases, and 3 bases had no gene match. CDR1 SGHVS and CDR2 FQNEAQ come from the germline V gene. This CDR3 contains 14 residues. CDR3 coding DNA: TGTGCCAGCAGCTCGGGACAGATTAATTCACCCCTCCACTTT. This translates into CASSSGQINSPLHF. Full variable domain (missing parts from reference TRBV7-8 and TRBJ1-6): GAGVSQSPRYKVAKRGQDVALRCDPISGHVSLFWYQQALGQGPEFLTYFQNEAQLDKSGLPSDRFFAERPEGSVSTLKIQRTQQEDSAVYLCASSSGQINSPLHFGNGTRLTVT.

At least ten counts were recorded for this clonotype. This rearrangement joins TRBV5-1 to TRBJ2-5; 7 bases align to TRBD2. Germline CDR1 is SGHRS and CDR2 is YFSETQ. J gave up 3 bases and V 4 bases, and 6 bases lay outside the gene matches. CDR3 length: 14 amino acids. CDR3 protein: CASSARGGEETQYF. The CDR3 bases are TGCGCCAGCAGCGCCCGCGGGGGAGAAGAGACCCAGTACTTC.

This clonotype was seen ten or more times. The rearrangement links TRBV5-1 to TRBJ2-1; the D gene is possibly TRBD1 (5 bases). Germline V lookup: CDR1 SGHRS, CDR2 YFSETQ. Deletions cut 0 bases from V and 1 base from J, with 8 bases between. There are 15 residues in the CDR3. In nucleotides, the CDR3 is TGCGCCAGCAGCTTGGTCCAGGGATCCTACAATGAGCAGTTCTTC. Its translation: CASSLVQGSYNEQFF.

The sample holds many counts of this clonotype. V gene TRBV20-1 combines with J gene TRBJ2-3; 8 bases line up with TRBD2. The junction had 16 bases not matched to a gene; V was cut back by 3 bases and J by 2 bases. The germline V gene encodes CDR1 DFQATT and CDR2 SNEGSKA (reference sequence). The CDR3 is 18 amino acids. CDR3 protein: CSARPSGGSNWDTDTQYF. The CDR3 nucleotides read TGCAGTGCTAGGCCGAGCGGGGGCTCGAATTGGGACACAGATACGCAGTATTTT.